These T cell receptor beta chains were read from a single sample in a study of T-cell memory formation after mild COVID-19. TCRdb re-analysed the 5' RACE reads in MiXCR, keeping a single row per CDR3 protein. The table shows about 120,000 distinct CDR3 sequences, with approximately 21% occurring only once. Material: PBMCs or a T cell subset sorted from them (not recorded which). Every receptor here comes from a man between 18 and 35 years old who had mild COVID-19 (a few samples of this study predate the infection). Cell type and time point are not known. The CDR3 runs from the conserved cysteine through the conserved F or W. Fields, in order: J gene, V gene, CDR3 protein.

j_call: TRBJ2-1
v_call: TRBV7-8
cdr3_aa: CASSLAFVGGRPYNEQFF

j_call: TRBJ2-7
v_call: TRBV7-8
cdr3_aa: CASSDTPSYEQYF

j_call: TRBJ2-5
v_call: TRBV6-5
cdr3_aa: CASSPITSVEETQYF

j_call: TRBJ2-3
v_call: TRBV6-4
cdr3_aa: CASSLASGTDTQYF

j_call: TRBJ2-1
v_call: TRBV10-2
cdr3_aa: CASTEGSSYNEQFF

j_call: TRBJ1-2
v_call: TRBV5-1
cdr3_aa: CASSFYPPTGTSTNYGYTF

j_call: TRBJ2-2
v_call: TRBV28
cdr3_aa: CASSLYRGGTGELFF

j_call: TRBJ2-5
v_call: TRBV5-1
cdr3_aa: CASSLVGRSRVETQYF

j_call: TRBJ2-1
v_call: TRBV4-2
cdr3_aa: CASSQDMGEGNEQFF

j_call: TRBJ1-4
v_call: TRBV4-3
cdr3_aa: CASRDSSEKLFF

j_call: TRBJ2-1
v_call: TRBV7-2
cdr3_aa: CASSLAATSPFF

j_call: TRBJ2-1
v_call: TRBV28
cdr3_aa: CASSISGESYNEQFF

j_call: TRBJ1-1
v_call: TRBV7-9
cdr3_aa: CASSPAGVEAFF

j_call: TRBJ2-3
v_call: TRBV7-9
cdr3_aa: CASSGGTGETDTQYF

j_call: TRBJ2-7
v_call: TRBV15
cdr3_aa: CATSRDGDEQYF